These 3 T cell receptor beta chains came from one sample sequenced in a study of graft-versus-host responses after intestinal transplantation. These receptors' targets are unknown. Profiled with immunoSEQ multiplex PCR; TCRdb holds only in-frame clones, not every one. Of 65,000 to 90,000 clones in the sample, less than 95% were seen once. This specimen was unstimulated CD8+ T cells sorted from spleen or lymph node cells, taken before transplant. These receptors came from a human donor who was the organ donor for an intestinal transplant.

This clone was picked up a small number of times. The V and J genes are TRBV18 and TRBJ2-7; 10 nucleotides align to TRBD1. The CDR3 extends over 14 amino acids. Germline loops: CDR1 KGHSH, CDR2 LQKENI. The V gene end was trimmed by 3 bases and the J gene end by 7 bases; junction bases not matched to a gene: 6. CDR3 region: CASSPSTGGGEQYF. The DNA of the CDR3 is TGTGCCAGCTCACCCTCGACAGGGGGCGGTGAGCAGTACTTC.

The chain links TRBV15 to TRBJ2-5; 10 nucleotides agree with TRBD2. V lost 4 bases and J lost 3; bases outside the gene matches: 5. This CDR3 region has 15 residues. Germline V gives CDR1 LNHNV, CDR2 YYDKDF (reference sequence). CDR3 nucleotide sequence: TGTGCCACCAGCACAATTCTAGCGGGGGAAGAGACCCAGTACTTC. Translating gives CATSTILAGEETQYF.

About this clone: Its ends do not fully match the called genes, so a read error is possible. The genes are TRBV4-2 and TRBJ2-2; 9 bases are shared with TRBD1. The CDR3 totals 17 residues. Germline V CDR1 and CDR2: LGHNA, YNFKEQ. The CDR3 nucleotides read TGTGCCAGCAGCCAAGAAAGCGGACAGGGGAACCCCGGGGAGCTGTTTTTT. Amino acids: CASSQESGQGNPGELFF.